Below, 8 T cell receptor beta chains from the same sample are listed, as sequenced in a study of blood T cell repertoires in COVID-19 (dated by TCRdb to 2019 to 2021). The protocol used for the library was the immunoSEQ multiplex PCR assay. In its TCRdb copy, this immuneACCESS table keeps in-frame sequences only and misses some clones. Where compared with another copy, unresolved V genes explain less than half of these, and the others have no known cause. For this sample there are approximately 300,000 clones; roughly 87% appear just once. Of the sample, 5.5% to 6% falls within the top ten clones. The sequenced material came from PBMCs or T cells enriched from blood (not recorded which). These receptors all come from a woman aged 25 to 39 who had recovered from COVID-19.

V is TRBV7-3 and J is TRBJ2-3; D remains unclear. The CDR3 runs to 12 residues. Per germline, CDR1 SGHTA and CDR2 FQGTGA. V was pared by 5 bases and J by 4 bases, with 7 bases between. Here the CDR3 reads CASSPGSDTQYF. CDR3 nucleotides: TGTGCCAGCAGCCCGGGTTCAGATACGCAGTATTTT.

This CDR3 is CASSQDPPGHNGYTF. CDR3 sequence (DNA): TGCGCCAGCAGCCAAGATCCCCCGGGACACAATGGCTACACCTTC. The V and J genes are TRBV4-3 and TRBJ1-2; a possible D gene is TRBD1 (6 bases). The CDR3 spans 15 residues. The V gene's germline CDR1 is LGHNA and CDR2 YSLEER. V gave up 0 bases and J gave up 6 bases, with 14 bases separating them.

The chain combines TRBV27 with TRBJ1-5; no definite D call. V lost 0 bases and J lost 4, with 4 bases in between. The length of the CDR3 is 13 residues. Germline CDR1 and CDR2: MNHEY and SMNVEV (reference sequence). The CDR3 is CASSLSRNQPQHF. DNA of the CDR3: TGTGCCAGCAGTTTATCGCGAAATCAGCCCCAGCATTTT.

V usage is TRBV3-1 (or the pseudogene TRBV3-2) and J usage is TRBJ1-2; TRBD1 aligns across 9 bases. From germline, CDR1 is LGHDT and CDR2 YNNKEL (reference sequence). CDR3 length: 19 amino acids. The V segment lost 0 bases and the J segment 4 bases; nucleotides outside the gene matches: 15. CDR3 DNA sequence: TGTGCCAGCAGCCAAGATCGGAACCGCGGGACAGGGTTGAGCTATGGCTACACCTTC. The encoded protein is CASSQDRNRGTGLSYGYTF.

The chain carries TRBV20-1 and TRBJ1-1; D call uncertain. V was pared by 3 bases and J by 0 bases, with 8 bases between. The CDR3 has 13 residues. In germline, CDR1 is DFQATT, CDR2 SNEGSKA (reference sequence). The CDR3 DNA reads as TGCAGTGCTAGTTACAGCATGAACACTGAAGCTTTCTTT. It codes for CSASYSMNTEAFF.

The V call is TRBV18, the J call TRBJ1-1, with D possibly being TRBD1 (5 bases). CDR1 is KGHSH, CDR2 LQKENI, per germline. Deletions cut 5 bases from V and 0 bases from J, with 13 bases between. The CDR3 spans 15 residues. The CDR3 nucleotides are TGTGCCAGCTCAACAAAGACAGATCTGAACACTGAAGCTTTCTTT. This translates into CASSTKTDLNTEAFF.

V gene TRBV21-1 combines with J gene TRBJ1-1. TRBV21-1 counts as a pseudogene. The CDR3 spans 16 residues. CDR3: CASRSKGLLMNTEAFF. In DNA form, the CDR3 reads TGTGCCAGCAGATCAAAAGGACTTTTAATGAACACTGAAGCTTTCTTT.

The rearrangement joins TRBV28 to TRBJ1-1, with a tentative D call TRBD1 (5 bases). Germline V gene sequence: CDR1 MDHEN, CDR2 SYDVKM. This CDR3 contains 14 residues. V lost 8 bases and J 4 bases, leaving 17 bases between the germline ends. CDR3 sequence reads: CASCLGGVGTEAFF. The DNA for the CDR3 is TGTGCCAGCTGCCTGGGGGGAGTGGGCACTGAAGCTTTCTTT.